This T cell receptor beta chain was captured by sequencing in a study of Tregs in tolerant kidney transplant recipients. Related graft donors supplied nonmyeloablative bone marrow transplants, and mixed chimerism was transient. The germline gives CDR1 SGHKS, CDR2 YYEKEE (reference sequence). The CDR3 has 16 residues. Trimming cost V 0 bases and J 8 bases; bases outside gene matches: 9. Clones were sequenced by immunoSEQ multiplex PCR, and TCRdb holds only the in-frame ones, with some missing. The sample has about 64,000 clones; approximately 89% are singletons. The TCR comes from a human patient who received a combined kidney and bone marrow transplant. Some T cells may be the graft donor's. The chain links TRBV5-5 to TRBJ1-4; TRBD1 matches 8 bases. The sequenced sample was CD4+ T cells from blood (PBMCs), obtained 6 months after the transplant. The CDR3 loop is CASSLGPQGAWEKLFF. CDR3 in DNA: TGTGCCAGCAGCTTGGGGCCGCAGGGGGCGTGGGAAAAACTGTTTTTT.